The clone carrying this T cell receptor beta chain was seen more than once but under ten times. Its antigen is still unknown. Trimming shortened V by 0 bases and J by 8 bases, and 5 bases separated the two germline ends. Germline CDR1 and CDR2: SNHLY and FYNNEI. The CDR3 has 11 amino acids. Assays were performed on about 100,000 TCR templates per sample. Libraries were prepared by immunoSEQ multiplex PCR; TCRdb keeps only in-frame clonotypes and omits some of them. Of approximately 94,000 clones in the sample, 94% are singletons; the top ten hold less than 1.5%. These data originate in a study of siplizumab effects on memory and regulatory T cells. General study findings and limits: Only a minority of proliferating CD4+ or CD8+ clones had an assignable naive or memory phenotype, with roughly 75-95% lacking one. Controls showed an average of approximately 27% Treg-derived mappable alloreactive CD4+ clones, while siplizumab showed about 69%. Alloreactive clones mapping to unstimulated subsets formed only a minor fraction.

The sequenced sample was non-Treg CD4+ T cells sorted from blood. This chain links TRBV2 with TRBJ2-7; D unclear. The clonotype comes from a human donor in good health. This CDR3 reads CASSEASQQYF. In nucleotides, the CDR3 is TGTGCCAGCAGTGAAGCTAGCCAGCAGTACTTC. The full variable domain, in which reference TRBV2 and TRBJ2-7 provide the parts outside the CDR3, is EPEVTQTPSHQVTQMGQEVILRCVPISNHLYFYWYRQILGQKVEFLVSFYNNEISEKSEIFDDQFSVERPDGSNFTLKIRSTKLEDSAMYFCASSEASQQYFGPGTRLTVT.